The 27 T cell receptor beta chains in this list originate from one sample, sequenced in a study of shared clonotypes between healthy human individuals. Only in-frame clones appear in the TCRdb table, and some are missing; sequencing was by immunoSEQ multiplex PCR. The table lists some 2 million clones, approximately 95% of them singletons. Naivety among CD8 cells was defined by CD45RO negativity and positive CCR7 selection, thereby excluding terminally differentiated effector memory CD45RA+ cells. Source material: naive CD8+ T cells sorted from blood. All receptors derive from a man aged 18 to 29 in good health.

The V and J genes are TRBV9 and TRBJ1-3, with unresolved D. Deletions cut 3 bases from V and 0 bases from J, with 4 bases between. The CDR3 is 13 residues long. Germline lookup yields CDR1 SGDLS and CDR2 YYNGEE. This CDR3 reads CASSGVSGNTIYF. The DNA of the CDR3 is TGTGCCAGCAGCGGAGTCTCTGGAAACACCATATATTTT.

The chain uses TRBV5-6 and TRBJ2-6; a weak D match, TRBD1 (5 bases). CDR3 length: 16 amino acids. The germline gives CDR1 SGHDT, CDR2 YYEEEE. V dropped 4 bases and J dropped 2 bases, with 13 bases sitting between them. CDR3 in amino acids: CASSTTGSPGANVLTF. For the CDR3, the DNA is TGTGCCAGCAGCACAACAGGTTCCCCTGGGGCCAACGTCCTGACTTTC.

This chain uses TRBV30 with TRBJ2-2; 7 bases line up with TRBD1. Germline V gene lookup returns CDR1 GTSNPN and CDR2 SVGIG (reference sequence). The CDR3 sequence is 12 residues long. J was trimmed by 1 base and V by 8 bases; bases with no gene match: 1. CDR3 sequence: CARQGNTGELFF. CDR3 nucleotides: TGTGCCAGACAGGGGAACACCGGGGAGCTGTTTTTT.

The V gene is TRBV20-1, the J gene TRBJ1-5; D remains ambiguous. There are 8 residues in the CDR3. Germline V gene lookup returns CDR1 DFQATT and CDR2 SNEGSKA (reference sequence). The DNA of the CDR3 is TGCAGGGGTCAGCCCCAGCATTTT. Translation gives CRGQPQHF.

The rearrangement joins TRBV25-1 to TRBJ2-2; tentative D call: TRBD1 (6 bases). Germline loops: CDR1 MGHDK, CDR2 SYGVNS. The CDR3 contains 16 residues. Trimming took 6 bases from V and 1 from J, leaving 15 bases between them. The CDR3 loop is CASSSTRDKNTGELFF. For the CDR3, the DNA is TGTGCCAGCAGCTCTACCCGGGACAAGAACACCGGGGAGCTGTTTTTT.

V gene TRBV11-2 combines with J gene TRBJ2-5; 10 nucleotides match TRBD2. The CDR3 spans 15 residues. Germline V lookup: CDR1 SGHAT, CDR2 FQNNGV. The ends lost 2 bases at V and 3 bases at J; junction bases unmatched: 3. In DNA, the CDR3 is TGTGCCAGCAGCTTAACCACTAGCGGGAAAGAGACCCAGTACTTC. Translating gives CASSLTTSGKETQYF.

This clone was picked up a small number of times. The chain employs TRBV5-6 and TRBJ1-2, with TRBD1 matching 8 bases. The CDR3 is 14 amino acids. CDR1 is SGHDT and CDR2 is YYEEEE in the germline V gene. Germline trimming cut 4 bases from V and 6 bases from J; bases unmatched to any gene: 8. The CDR3, as DNA: TGTGCCAGCAGCGGTGACAGGGGCGGGGATGGCTACACCTTC. It translates to CASSGDRGGDGYTF.

V usage is TRBV4-1 and J usage is TRBJ2-7, with a possible D match to TRBD1 (6 bases). The CDR3 is 13 residues long. Germline V gene lookup returns CDR1 MGHRA and CDR2 YSYEKL. The V gene lost 0 bases and the J gene lost 5 bases, with 8 bases spanning the gap. In nucleotides, the CDR3 is TGCGCCAGCAGCCAAGAGCAGGGGAACGAGCAGTACTTC. Its protein product is CASSQEQGNEQYF.

This chain joins TRBV19 and TRBJ2-7; 10 nucleotides match TRBD1. Germline V gives CDR1 LNHDA, CDR2 SQIVND (reference sequence). The CDR3 runs 13 residues. The V and J ends lost 5 bases and 9 bases, in that order; junction bases with no gene match: 7. The CDR3 bases are TGTGCCAGTAGTCTGGGGACAGGGGATGGGCAGTACTTC. Protein product: CASSLGTGDGQYF.

This clone was picked up a small number of times. The same CDR3 can be traced to other DNA sequences in this sample. The chain is built from TRBV28 and TRBJ1-5; no firm D call. The CDR3 contains 14 residues. The ends were cut back, 2 bases at V and 0 bases at J, with 5 bases in the middle. Germline lookup yields CDR1 MDHEN and CDR2 SYDVKM. The CDR3 DNA is TGTGCCAGCAGTTTAGATTATAGCAATCAGCCCCAGCATTTT. This gives the protein CASSLDYSNQPQHF.

As to this clone: Other DNA variants within this sample encode the same CDR3. J is TRBJ2-2 and V is TRBV4-3; D call uncertain. The CDR3 sequence is 12 residues long. CDR1 and CDR2 (germline): LGHNA, YSLEER. With 1 base removed from V and 6 bases from J, the gap between germline ends came to 3 bases. The DNA of the CDR3 is TGCGCCAGCAGCCAAGGATCCGGGGAGCTGTTTTTT. Translating it yields CASSQGSGELFF.

V gene TRBV9 combines with J gene TRBJ1-1; 9 nucleotides agree with TRBD1. Germline CDR1 reads SGDLS; CDR2 reads YYNGEE. With 1 base clipped from V and 5 bases from J, the junction kept 6 bases outside the gene matches. The CDR3 loop spans 15 amino acids. The CDR3 DNA reads as TGTGCCAGCAGCGTACAACAGGGGGCGGTGACTGAAGCTTTCTTT. This sequence encodes CASSVQQGAVTEAFF.

CDR3 loop: CASSHLERTLSYEQYF. CDR3 in DNA: TGTGCCAGCTCTCATCTAGAAAGGACCCTCTCCTACGAGCAGTACTTC. This chain connects TRBV18 to TRBJ2-7, with no clear D. The CDR3 is 16 residues long. Germline V lookup: CDR1 KGHSH, CDR2 LQKENI. Trimming removed 6 bases from V and 0 bases from J, with 18 bases in between.

On this clone: The junction does not match germline at one end; this may be a read error. The chain has TRBV7-9 and TRBJ1-4, with 9 bases aligning to TRBD1. This CDR3 has 12 amino acids. Germline V gives CDR1 SEHNR, CDR2 FQNEAQ (reference sequence). This chain's CDR3 is CASSSDRGKQFF. DNA for the CDR3: TGTGCCAGCAGCTCAGACAGGGGGAAACAGTTTTTT.

Turning to this clone: The sample holds other DNA sequences that translate to the same CDR3. The chain couples TRBV4-1 to TRBJ2-1; D is unclear. Germline V lookup: CDR1 MGHRA, CDR2 YSYEKL. The CDR3 runs to 13 residues. V lost 1 base and J lost 4, with 5 bases in between. The CDR3 sequence is CASSQGGYNEQFF. For the CDR3, the DNA is TGCGCCAGCAGCCAAGGAGGTTACAATGAGCAGTTCTTC.

The CDR3 sequence is CASSYSSGLSYNEQFF. CDR3 nucleotides: TGTGCCAGCAGTTACTCAAGCGGTCTCTCCTACAATGAGCAGTTCTTC. The V gene is TRBV6-5, the J gene TRBJ2-1, with D perhaps matching TRBD2 (5 bases). CDR1 MNHEY and CDR2 SVGAGI come from the germline V gene. Trimming shortened V by 0 bases and J by 0 bases, and 9 bases separated the two germline ends. CDR3 size: 16 residues.

This chain joins TRBV27 and TRBJ2-2; the D is unclear. The germline gives CDR1 MNHEY, CDR2 SMNVEV (reference sequence). CDR3 length: 14 residues. V was cut by 5 bases and J by 6 bases, with 13 bases left in between. CDR3 nucleotide sequence: TGTGCCAGCAGTCTTCTATCGAGCGCCGGGGAGCTGTTTTTT. This gives the protein CASSLLSSAGELFF.

This clone was detected only once. The chain links TRBV6-5 to TRBJ1-1; D perhaps matches TRBD1 (5 bases). Germline V lookup: CDR1 MNHEY, CDR2 SVGAGI. The CDR3 sequence is 14 residues long. V was clipped by 4 bases and J by 5 bases, with 14 bases between them. The CDR3 is CASSLQGIVTEAFF. The CDR3 bases are TGTGCCAGCAGTTTGCAGGGAATAGTAACTGAAGCTTTCTTT.

The CDR3 region is CASSLASGGPSYNEQFF. In DNA, the CDR3 is TGTGCCAGCAGCTTAGCGAGCGGGGGACCCTCCTACAATGAGCAGTTCTTC. V and J are TRBV11-1 and TRBJ2-1; 8 nucleotides line up with TRBD2. Germline trimming cut 0 bases from V and 0 bases from J; bases unmatched to any gene: 4. CDR3 length: 17 amino acids. Germline CDR1 and CDR2: SGHAT and FQDESV (reference sequence).

This sequence joins TRBV4-3 and TRBJ2-3; D ambiguous. CDR3 size: 13 residues. CDR1 and CDR2 (germline): LGHNA, YSLEER. V was clipped by 0 bases and J by 6 bases, with 7 bases between them. The CDR3: CASSQDQRDTQYF. DNA of the CDR3: TGCGCCAGCAGCCAAGATCAGAGGGATACGCAGTATTTT.

The chain uses TRBV11-2 and TRBJ2-2; 7 nucleotides line up with TRBD2. CDR1 and CDR2 from the germline V gene are SGHAT and FQNNGV. This CDR3 is 15 amino acids long. V shed 5 bases, J shed 3 bases, and the junction held 6 bases outside the gene matches. The DNA of the CDR3 is TGTGCCAGCAGCCCCGTAGCGGGTCACACCGGGGAGCTGTTTTTT. Translating gives CASSPVAGHTGELFF.

V and J are TRBV7-9 and TRBJ2-7; D not certain. There are 18 residues in the CDR3. Germline V CDR1 and CDR2: SEHNR, FQNEAQ (reference sequence). The V gene lost 5 bases and the J gene lost 2 bases, with 25 bases spanning the gap. The CDR3 protein is CASSVPLSGPRSPYEQYF. As DNA, the CDR3 is TGTGCCAGCAGCGTCCCGCTTAGTGGACCTCGGAGCCCCTACGAGCAGTACTTC.

V gene TRBV6-5 combines with J gene TRBJ2-1, with D unresolved. V lost 7 bases to trimming and J lost 10 bases, with 14 bases between them. From germline, CDR1 is MNHEY and CDR2 SVGAGI. The CDR3 sequence is 12 residues long. For the CDR3, the DNA is TGTGCCAGCACCGACTGGGATGGAGAGCAGTTCTTC. Its protein product is CASTDWDGEQFF.

This chain's CDR3 is CASSPTRIYGYTF. DNA for the CDR3: TGTGCCAGCAGCCCGACTCGCATCTATGGCTACACCTTC. The chain joins TRBV9 to TRBJ1-2; unclear D gene. The CDR3 is 13 residues long. In germline, CDR1 is SGDLS, CDR2 YYNGEE. V lost 4 bases, J lost 4 bases, and 11 bases lay in between.

DNA for the CDR3: TGCGCCAGCAGCCAAGAAAGGTTTATGAACACTGAAGCTTTCTTT. Encoded protein: CASSQERFMNTEAFF. The chain recombines TRBV4-3 with TRBJ1-1; D unresolved. The CDR3 has 15 amino acids. Trimming shortened V by 0 bases and J by 0 bases, and 8 bases separated the two germline ends. Germline CDR1 reads LGHNA; CDR2 reads YSLEER.

This rearrangement joins TRBV6-6 to TRBJ2-3; 10 bases line up with TRBD2. CDR3 length: 16 amino acids. V shed 2 bases, J shed 4 bases, and the junction held 6 bases outside the gene matches. CDR1 and CDR2 (germline): MNHNY, SVGAGI (reference sequence). CDR3 in DNA: TGTGCCAGCAGTTACGACCTAGCGGGAGAGTCAGATACGCAGTATTTT. Translating it yields CASSYDLAGESDTQYF.

In nucleotides, the CDR3 is TGTGCCAGCAGCTTAAACCGGGACACTCGCTACGAGCAGTACTTC. This encodes CASSLNRDTRYEQYF. The chain has TRBV7-9 and TRBJ2-7; D perhaps matches TRBD1 (6 bases). The germline V gene has CDR1 SEHNR and CDR2 FQNEAQ (reference sequence). V lost 2 bases and J 3 bases, leaving 14 bases between the germline ends. This CDR3 has 15 amino acids.